One and the same sample provided the 3 T cell receptor beta chains below, sequenced in a study of identical twins. TCRdb re-called the 5' RACE reads with MiXCR, one entry per CDR3 protein. The data hold about 530,000 distinct CDR3 sequences, with under 25% observed a single time. The data also belong to a second study, concerning yellow fever vaccine responses in identical twins.

Input material: CD4+ T cells sorted from blood. All receptors derive from a woman in her late teens or twenties in good health.

The chain uses TRBV4-1 and TRBJ1-5; no definite D call. This CDR3 region has 16 residues. V dropped 0 bases and J dropped 0 bases, with 9 bases sitting between them. CDR1 and CDR2 (germline): MGHRA, YSYEKL. CDR3 region: CASSQEGRSSNQPQHF. CDR3 in DNA: TGCGCCAGCAGCCAAGAGGGGAGGAGTAGCAATCAGCCCCAGCATTTT.

This rearrangement joins TRBV29-1 to TRBJ2-4; D call uncertain. V lost 4 bases, J lost 2 bases, and 9 bases lay in between. This CDR3 contains 13 residues. Per germline, CDR1 SQVTM and CDR2 ANQGSEA. The CDR3 reads CSVVWGTKNIQYF. The CDR3 bases are TGCAGCGTTGTTTGGGGTACCAAAAACATTCAGTACTTC.

This chain joins TRBV7-9 and TRBJ2-4, with TRBD1 matching 7 bases. The V gene end was trimmed by 5 bases and the J gene end by 5 bases; junction bases not matched to a gene: 15. This CDR3 is 17 amino acids long. Germline V gene sequence: CDR1 SEHNR, CDR2 FQNEAQ (reference sequence). The CDR3 DNA is TGTGCCAGCAGCCCGCCCCGCTTACAGGGGAGCGAAAACATTCAGTACTTC. Its protein product is CASSPPRLQGSENIQYF.